This TCR beta chain is drawn from a study of blood T cell repertoires in COVID-19. Clones were read by immunoSEQ multiplex PCR, and TCRdb kept only the in-frame ones, dropping some. The sample yields a few hundred thousand clones, approximately 85% seen once. The clonotype comes from a woman in her 70s with acute or convalescent COVID-19. The sequenced material came from peripheral blood.

CDR3 in amino acids: CASSPGQGTYNEQFF. Here the CDR3 DNA reads TGCGCCAGCAGCCCCGGACAGGGTACCTACAATGAGCAGTTCTTC. The V gene is TRBV5-1, the J gene TRBJ2-1, with TRBD1 matching 8 bases. Trimming cost V 4 bases and J 2 bases; bases outside gene matches: 5. Germline CDR1 and CDR2: SGHRS and YFSETQ. This CDR3 is built from 15 residues.